This T cell receptor (beta chain) was captured in a study of T cell responses to AZD1222 COVID-19 vaccine. Study results and limitations: The sample set comprised mostly white British donors with more females, and clonal diversity was possibly underestimated. Elevations in Spike-specific TCR breadth and depth followed administration of two AZD1222 doses.

V trimming: 5 bases; J trimming: 5 bases; junction bases outside the gene matches: 8. The CDR3 loop spans 15 amino acids. The germline CDR1 and CDR2 sequences are SGDLS and YYNGEE. Concerning this clone itself: As yet, its antigen is unknown.

The protocol was immunoSEQ multiplex PCR, while the TCRdb copy is restricted to in-frame clones and leaves out a portion. Of about 97,000 clones in the sample, 85% to 90% were seen once. This TCR was recovered from an adult in good health. The V call is TRBV9, the J call TRBJ2-7; TRBD1 matches at 12 bases. This specimen was peripheral blood, taken on day 0 of AZD1222 vaccination. The CDR3, as DNA: TGTGCCAGCAGTAAGGGACAGGGGGCGAGGAACGAGCAGTACTTC. This codes for CASSKGQGARNEQYF.